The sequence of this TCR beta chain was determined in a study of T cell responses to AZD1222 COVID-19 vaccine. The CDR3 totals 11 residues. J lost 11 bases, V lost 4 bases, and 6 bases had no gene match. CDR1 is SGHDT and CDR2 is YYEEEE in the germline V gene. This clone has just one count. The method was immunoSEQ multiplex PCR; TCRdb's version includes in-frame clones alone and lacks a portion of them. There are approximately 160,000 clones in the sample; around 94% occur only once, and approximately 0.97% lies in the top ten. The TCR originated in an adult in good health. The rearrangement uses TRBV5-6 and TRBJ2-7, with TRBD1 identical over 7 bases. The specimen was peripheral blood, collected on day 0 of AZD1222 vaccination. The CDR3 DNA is TGTGCCAGCAGCCTCCAAGGGACAGAGTACTTC. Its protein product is CASSLQGTEYF.